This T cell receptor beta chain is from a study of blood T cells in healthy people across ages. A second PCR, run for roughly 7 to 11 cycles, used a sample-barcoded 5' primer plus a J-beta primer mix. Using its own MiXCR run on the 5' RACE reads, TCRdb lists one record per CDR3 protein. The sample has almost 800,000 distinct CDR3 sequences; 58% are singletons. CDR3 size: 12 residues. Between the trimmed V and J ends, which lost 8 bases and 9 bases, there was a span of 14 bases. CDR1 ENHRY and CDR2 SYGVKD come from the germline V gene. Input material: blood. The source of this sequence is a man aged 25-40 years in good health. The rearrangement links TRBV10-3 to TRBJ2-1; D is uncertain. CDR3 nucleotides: TGTGCCATCCGCACCCTTCTAGGTGAGCAGTTCTTC. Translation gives CAIRTLLGEQFF.